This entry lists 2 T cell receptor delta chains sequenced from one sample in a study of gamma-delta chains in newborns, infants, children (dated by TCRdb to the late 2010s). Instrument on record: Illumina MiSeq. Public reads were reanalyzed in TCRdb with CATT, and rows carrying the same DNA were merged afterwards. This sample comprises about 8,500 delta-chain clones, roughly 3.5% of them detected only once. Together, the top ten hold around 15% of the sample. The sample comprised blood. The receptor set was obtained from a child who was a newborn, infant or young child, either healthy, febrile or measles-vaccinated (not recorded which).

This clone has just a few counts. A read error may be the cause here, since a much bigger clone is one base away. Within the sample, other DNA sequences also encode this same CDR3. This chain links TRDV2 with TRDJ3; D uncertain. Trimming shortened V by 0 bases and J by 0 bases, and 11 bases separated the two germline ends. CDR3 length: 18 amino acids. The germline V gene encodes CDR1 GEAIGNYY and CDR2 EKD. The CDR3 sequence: CACDTPGRSSWDTRQMFF. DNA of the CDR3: TGTGCCTGTGACACCCCGGGGCGCAGCTCCTGGGACACCCGACAGATGTTTTTC.

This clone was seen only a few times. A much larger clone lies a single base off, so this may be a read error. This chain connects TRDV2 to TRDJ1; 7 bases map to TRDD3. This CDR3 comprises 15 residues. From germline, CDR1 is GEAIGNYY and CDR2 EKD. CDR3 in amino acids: CACDTLGIGADKPIF. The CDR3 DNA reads TGTGCCTGTGACACGCTGGGGATAGGAGCCGATAAACCCATCTTT.